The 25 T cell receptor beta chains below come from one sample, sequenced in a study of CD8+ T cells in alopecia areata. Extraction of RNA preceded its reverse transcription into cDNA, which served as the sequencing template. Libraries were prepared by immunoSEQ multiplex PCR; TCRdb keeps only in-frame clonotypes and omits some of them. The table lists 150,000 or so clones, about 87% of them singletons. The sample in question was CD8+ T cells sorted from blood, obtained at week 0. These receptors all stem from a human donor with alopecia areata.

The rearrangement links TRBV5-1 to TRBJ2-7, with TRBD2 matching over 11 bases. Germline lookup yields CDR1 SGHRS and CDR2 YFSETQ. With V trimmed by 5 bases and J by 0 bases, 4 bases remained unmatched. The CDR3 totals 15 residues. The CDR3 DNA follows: TGCGCCAGCAGTACGACTAGCGGGGCCTCCTACGAGCAGTACTTC. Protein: CASSTTSGASYEQYF.

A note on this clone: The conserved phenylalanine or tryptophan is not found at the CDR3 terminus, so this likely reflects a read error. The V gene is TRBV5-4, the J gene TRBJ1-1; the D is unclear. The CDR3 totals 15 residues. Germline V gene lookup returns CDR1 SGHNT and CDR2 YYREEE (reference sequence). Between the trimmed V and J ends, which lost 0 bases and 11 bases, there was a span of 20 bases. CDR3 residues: CASSLDSGAQAGAFL. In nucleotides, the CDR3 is TGTGCCAGCAGCTTGGATAGTGGAGCTCAGGCCGGGGCTTTCCTT.

The CDR3 sequence is CASSVGRPEDEQYF. The CDR3 region has the DNA TGTGCCAGCAGCGTTGGCAGGCCAGAGGACGAGCAGTACTTC. V gene TRBV9 combines with J gene TRBJ2-7; D is uncertain. This CDR3 is built from 14 residues. Germline loops: CDR1 SGDLS, CDR2 YYNGEE. V was clipped by 2 bases and J by 5 bases, with 14 bases between them.

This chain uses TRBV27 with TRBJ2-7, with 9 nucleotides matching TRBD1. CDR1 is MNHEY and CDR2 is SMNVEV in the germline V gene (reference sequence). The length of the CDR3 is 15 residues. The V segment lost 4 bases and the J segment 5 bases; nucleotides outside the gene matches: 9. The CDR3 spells CASSSDRGLWHEQYF. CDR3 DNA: TGTGCCAGCAGTTCGGACAGGGGCCTTTGGCACGAGCAGTACTTC.

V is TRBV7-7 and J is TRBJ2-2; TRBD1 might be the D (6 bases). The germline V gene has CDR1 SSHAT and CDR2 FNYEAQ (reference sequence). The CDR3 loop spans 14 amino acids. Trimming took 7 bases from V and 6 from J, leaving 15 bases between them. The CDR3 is CASTLAGDAGELFF. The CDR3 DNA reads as TGTGCCAGCACCTTGGCAGGGGATGCCGGGGAGCTGTTTTTT. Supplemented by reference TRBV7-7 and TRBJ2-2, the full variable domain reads GAGVSQSPRYKVTKRGQDVTLRCDPISSHATLYWYQQALGQGPEFLTYFNYEAQPDKSGLPSDRFSAERPEGSISTLTIQRTEQRDSAMYRCASTLAGDAGELFFGEGSRLTVL.

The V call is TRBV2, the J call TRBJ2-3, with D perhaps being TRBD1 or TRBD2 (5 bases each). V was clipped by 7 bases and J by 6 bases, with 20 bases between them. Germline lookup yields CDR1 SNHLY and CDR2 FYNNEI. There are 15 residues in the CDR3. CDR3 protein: CASILGTSSFDTQYF. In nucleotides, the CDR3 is TGTGCCAGCATTCTCGGGACCTCGAGCTTTGATACGCAGTATTTT.

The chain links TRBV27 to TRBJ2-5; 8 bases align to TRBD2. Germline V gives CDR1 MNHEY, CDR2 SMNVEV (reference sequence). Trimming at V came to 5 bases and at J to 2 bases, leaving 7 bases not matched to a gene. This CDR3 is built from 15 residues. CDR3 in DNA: TGTGCCAGCAGTCCACTAGCGGAGTATCAAGAGACCCAGTACTTC. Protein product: CASSPLAEYQETQYF.

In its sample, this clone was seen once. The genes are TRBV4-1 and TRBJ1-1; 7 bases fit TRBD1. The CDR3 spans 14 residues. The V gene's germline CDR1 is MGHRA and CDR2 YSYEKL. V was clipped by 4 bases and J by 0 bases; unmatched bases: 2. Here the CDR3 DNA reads TGCGCCAGCAGCCCACAGGGGTTGAACACTGAAGCTTTCTTT. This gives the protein CASSPQGLNTEAFF.

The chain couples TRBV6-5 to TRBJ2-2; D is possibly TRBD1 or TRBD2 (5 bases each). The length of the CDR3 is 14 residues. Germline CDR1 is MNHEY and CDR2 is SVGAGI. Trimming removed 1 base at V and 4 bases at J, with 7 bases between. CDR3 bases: TGTGCCAGCAGTTACTACGGGGCCACCGGGGAGCTGTTTTTT. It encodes CASSYYGATGELFF.

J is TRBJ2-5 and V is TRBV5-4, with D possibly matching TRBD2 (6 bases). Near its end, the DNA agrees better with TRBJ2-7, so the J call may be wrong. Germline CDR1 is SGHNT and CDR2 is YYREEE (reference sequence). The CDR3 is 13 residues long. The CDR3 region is CASGLKLGNEQYF. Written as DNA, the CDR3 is TGTGCCAGCGGACTAAAGCTGGGGAACGAGCAGTACTTC.

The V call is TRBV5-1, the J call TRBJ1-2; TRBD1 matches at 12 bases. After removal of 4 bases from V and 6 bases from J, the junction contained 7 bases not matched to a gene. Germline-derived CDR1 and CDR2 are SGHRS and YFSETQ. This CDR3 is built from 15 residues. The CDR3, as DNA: TGCGCCAGCAGCCCGGGACAGGGGGCTTTTGATGGCTACACCTTC. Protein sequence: CASSPGQGAFDGYTF.

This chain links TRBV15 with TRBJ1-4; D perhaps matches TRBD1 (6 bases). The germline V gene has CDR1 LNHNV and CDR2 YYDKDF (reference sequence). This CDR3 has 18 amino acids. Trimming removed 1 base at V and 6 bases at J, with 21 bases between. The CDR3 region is CATSRGITGGGGDEKLFF. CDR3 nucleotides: TGTGCCACCAGCAGAGGTATTACGGGGGGCGGCGGAGATGAAAAACTGTTTTTT. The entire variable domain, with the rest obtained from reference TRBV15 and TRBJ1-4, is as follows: DAMVIQNPRYQVTQFGKPVTLSCSQTLNHNVMYWYQQKSSQAPKLLFHYYDKDFNNEADTPDNFQSRRPNTSFCFLDIRSPGLGDTAMYLCATSRGITGGGGDEKLFFGSGTQLSVL.

CDR3 residues: CASSPPGGTKYNEQFF. The CDR3 DNA reads as TGTGCCAGCAGCCCCCCTGGCGGGACTAAGTACAATGAGCAGTTCTTC. This chain links TRBV7-9 with TRBJ2-1, with 7 bases lining up with TRBD2. The CDR3 sequence is 16 residues long. Germline V gives CDR1 SEHNR, CDR2 FQNEAQ (reference sequence). The junction had 11 bases not matched to a gene; V was cut back by 5 bases and J by 4 bases.

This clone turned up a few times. The CDR3 is CASSSGIPRGYTF. Written as DNA, the CDR3 is TGCGCCAGCAGCTCAGGGATCCCGCGGGGCTACACCTTC. V usage is TRBV5-1 and J usage is TRBJ1-2; the D gene is possibly TRBD1 (5 bases). The CDR3 consists of 13 residues. From germline, CDR1 is SGHRS and CDR2 YFSETQ. Trimming pared 3 bases from V and 8 bases from J, leaving 14 bases between.

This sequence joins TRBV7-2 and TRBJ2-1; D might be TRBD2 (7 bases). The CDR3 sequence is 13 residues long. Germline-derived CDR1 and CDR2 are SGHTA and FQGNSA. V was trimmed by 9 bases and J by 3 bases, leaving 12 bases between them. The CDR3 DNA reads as TGTGCCAGTTGGGGAGGGGGCTACAATGAGCAGTTCTTC. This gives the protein CASWGGGYNEQFF.

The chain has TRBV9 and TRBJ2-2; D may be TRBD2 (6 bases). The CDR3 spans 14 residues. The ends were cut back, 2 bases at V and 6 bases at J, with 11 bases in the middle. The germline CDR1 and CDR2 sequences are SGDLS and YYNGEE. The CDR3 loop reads CASSVQAGPGELFF. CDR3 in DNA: TGTGCCAGCAGCGTCCAAGCGGGTCCCGGGGAGCTGTTTTTT.

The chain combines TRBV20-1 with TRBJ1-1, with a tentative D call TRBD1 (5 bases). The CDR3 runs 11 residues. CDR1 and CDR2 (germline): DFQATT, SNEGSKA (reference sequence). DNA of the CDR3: TGCACCCCCCGACGGGACCTTGAAGCTTTCTTT. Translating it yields CTPRRDLEAFF.

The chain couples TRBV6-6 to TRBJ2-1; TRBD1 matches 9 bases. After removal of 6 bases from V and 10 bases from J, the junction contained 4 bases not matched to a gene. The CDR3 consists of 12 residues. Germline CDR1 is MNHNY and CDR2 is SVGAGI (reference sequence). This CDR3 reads CASSLGTGEQFF. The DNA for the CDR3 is TGTGCCAGCAGCCTCGGGACAGGGGAGCAGTTCTTC.

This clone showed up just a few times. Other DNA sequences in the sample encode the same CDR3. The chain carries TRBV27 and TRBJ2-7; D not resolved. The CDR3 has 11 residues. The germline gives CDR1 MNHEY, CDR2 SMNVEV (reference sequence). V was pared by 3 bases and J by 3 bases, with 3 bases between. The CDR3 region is CASSLGYEQYF. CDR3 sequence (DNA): TGTGCCAGCAGTTTGGGCTACGAGCAGTACTTC.

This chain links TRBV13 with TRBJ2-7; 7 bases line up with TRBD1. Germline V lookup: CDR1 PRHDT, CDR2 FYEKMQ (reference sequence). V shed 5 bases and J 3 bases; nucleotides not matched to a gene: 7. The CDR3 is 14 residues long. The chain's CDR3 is CASSGHRGIYEQYF. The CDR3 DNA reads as TGTGCCAGCAGCGGCCACAGGGGCATCTACGAGCAGTACTTC.

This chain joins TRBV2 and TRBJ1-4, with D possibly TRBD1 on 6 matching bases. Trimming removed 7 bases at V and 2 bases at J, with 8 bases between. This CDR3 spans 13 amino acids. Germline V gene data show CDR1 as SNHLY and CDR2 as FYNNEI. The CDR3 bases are TGTGCCAGCAATGGGGGCACTAATGAAAAACTGTTTTTT. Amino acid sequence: CASNGGTNEKLFF. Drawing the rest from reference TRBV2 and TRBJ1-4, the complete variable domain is EPEVTQTPSHQVTQMGQEVILRCVPISNHLYFYWYRQILGQKVEFLVSFYNNEISEKSEIFDDQFSVERPDGSNFTLKIRSTKLEDSAMYFCASNGGTNEKLFFGSGTQLSVL.

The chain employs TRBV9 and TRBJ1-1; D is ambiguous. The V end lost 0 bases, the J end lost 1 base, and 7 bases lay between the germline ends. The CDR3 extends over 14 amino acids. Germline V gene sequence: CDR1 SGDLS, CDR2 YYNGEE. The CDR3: CASSVGSPNTEAFF. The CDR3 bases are TGTGCCAGCAGCGTAGGGAGCCCGAACACTGAAGCTTTCTTT.

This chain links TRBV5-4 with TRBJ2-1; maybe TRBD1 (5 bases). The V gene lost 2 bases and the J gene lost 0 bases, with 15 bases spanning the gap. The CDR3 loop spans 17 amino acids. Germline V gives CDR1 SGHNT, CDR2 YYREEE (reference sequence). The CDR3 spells CASSFPALGPSYNEQFF. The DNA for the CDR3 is TGTGCCAGCAGCTTCCCCGCCTTGGGGCCCTCCTACAATGAGCAGTTCTTC.

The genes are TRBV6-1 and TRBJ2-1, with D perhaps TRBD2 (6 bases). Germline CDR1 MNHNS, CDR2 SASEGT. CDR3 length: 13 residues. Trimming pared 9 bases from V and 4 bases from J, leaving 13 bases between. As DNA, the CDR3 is TGTGCCAGTACTAGCTCGATTTACAATGAGCAGTTCTTC. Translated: CASTSSIYNEQFF.

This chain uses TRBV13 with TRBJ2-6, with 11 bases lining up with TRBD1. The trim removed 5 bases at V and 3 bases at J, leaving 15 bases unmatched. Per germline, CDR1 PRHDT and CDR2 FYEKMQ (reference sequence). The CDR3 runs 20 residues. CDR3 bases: TGTGCCAGCAGCACAGTTAATACCGGGACAGGGGGTAATGGGGCCAACGTCCTGACTTTC. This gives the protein CASSTVNTGTGGNGANVLTF.